This paragraph reports one TCR beta chain. Its specificity is unknown. Semi-nested PCR with Nested Universal Primer A followed constant-region reverse priming of full-length variable regions. MiXCR, applied by TCRdb to the 5' RACE reads, yields one record per CDR3 protein. The profile shows tens of thousands of distinct CDR3 sequences, approximately 25% of them singletons. V lost 7 bases and J lost 1, with 14 bases in between. CDR1 is MDHEN, CDR2 SYDVKM, per germline. CDR3 length: 14 residues. Overall study results and limits: Tumor memory CD4+ T cell TCR gene usage was found to cluster with blood and lymph node memory CD4+ cells and with lymph node naive CD4+ cells.

The receptor comes from a female donor with breast cancer. The sequencing input was naive CD4+ T cells sorted from a lymph node. Subset reported: naive CD4+ T cells, CD4+CD45RA+CD25-. V is TRBV28 and J is TRBJ2-7, with a tentative D call TRBD1 (6 bases). The CDR3 protein is CASKGQITSYEQYF. CDR3 nucleotide sequence: TGTGCCAGCAAAGGACAGATTACTTCCTACGAGCAGTACTTC.